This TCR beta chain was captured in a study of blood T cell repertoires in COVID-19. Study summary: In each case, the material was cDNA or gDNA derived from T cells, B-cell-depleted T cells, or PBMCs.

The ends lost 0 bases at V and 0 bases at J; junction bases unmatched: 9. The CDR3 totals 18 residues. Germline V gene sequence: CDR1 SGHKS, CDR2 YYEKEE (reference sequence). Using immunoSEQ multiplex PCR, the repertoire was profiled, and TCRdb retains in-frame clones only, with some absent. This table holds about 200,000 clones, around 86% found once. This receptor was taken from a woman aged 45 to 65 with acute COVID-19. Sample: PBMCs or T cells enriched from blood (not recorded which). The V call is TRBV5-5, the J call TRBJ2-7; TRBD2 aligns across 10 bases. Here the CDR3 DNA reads TGTGCCAGCAGCTTGGGTCTAGCGGGGGATTCCTTCTCCTACGAGCAGTACTTC. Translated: CASSLGLAGDSFSYEQYF.